A selection of T cell receptor beta chains follows, all from one sample in a study of T-cell memory formation after mild COVID-19. TCRdb passed the 5' RACE reads through MiXCR, listing each CDR3 protein once. The table shows around 260,000 distinct CDR3 sequences, with roughly 16% occurring only once. The sequenced material came from PBMCs or a T cell subset sorted from them (not recorded which). These receptors were obtained from a man aged 18 to 29 who had mild COVID-19 (a few samples of this study predate the infection). Cell type and time point are not known. CDR3s include the opening cysteine and the closing phenylalanine or tryptophan. A D gene is named only where the DNA matches it firmly. Clone size is not always given. Where it is, it says once, few, many or a class for expanded clones.

v_gene	d_gene	abundance	j_gene	CDR3aa	CDR3nt
TRBV21-1	.	few	TRBJ2-7	CASSKAKDIAVYEQYF	TGTGCCAGCAGCAAAGCTAAGGACATCGCCGTCTACGAGCAGTACTTC
TRBV20-1	.	many	TRBJ2-3	CSVRPGTSSTDTQYF	TGCAGTGTTCGACCCGGGACCTCGAGTACAGATACGCAGTATTTT
TRBV12-3/TRBV12-4	.	.	TRBJ1-3	CASSSEESGNTIYF	TGTGCCAGCAGCTCTGAGGAATCTGGAAACACCATATATTTT
TRBV12-3/TRBV12-4	.	many	TRBJ1-1	CASSLTGTTEAFF	TGTGCCAGCAGTTTAACAGGGACCACTGAAGCTTTCTTT
TRBV25-1	.	many	TRBJ2-2	CASSDGVGGTGELFF	TGTGCCAGCAGTGATGGAGTAGGAGGTACCGGGGAGCTGTTTTTT
TRBV7-2	TRBD2	.	TRBJ2-1	CASSPRGIVAGGRPGEQFF	TGTGCCAGCAGCCCCCGGGGGATTGTCGCGGGGGGCCGACCTGGGGAGCAGTTCTTC
TRBV28	.	.	TRBJ2-2	CASSRLRLNTGELFF	TGTGCCAGCAGTCGGCTCCGGCTAAACACCGGGGAGCTGTTTTTT
TRBV5-4	.	few	TRBJ2-1	CASSSPMGADEQFF	TGTGCCAGCAGCTCCCCAATGGGGGCGGATGAGCAGTTCTTC
TRBV18	.	many	TRBJ2-5	CASSPRAGRETQYF	TGTGCCAGCTCACCCCGGGCCGGGAGAGAGACCCAGTACTTC
TRBV4-3	.	few	TRBJ1-1	CASSRAWNTEAFF	TGCGCCAGCAGCCGGGCCTGGAACACTGAAGCTTTCTTT
TRBV7-3	TRBD2	many	TRBJ2-3	CASSPLAGGADTQYF	TGTGCCAGCAGCCCCCTAGCGGGGGGCGCAGATACGCAGTATTTT
TRBV6-5	TRBD1	few	TRBJ2-1	CAGDSYNEQFF	TGTGCCGGGGACAGCTACAATGAGCAGTTCTTC
TRBV6-5	.	.	TRBJ2-4	CASSFGNLQNIQYF	TGTGCCAGCAGTTTCGGGAATCTTCAAAACATTCAGTACTTC
TRBV6-6	TRBD2	.	TRBJ2-3	CASTSGVYTDTQYF	TGTGCCAGTACTAGCGGGGTGTATACAGATACGCAGTATTTT
TRBV29-1	.	.	TRBJ2-7	CSVGGDYEQYF	TGCAGCGTTGGAGGGGACTACGAGCAGTACTTC
TRBV4-3	TRBD2	.	TRBJ2-3	CASSRDYTTDTQYF	TGCGCCAGCAGCCGGGACTATACCACAGATACGCAGTATTTT
TRBV20-1	.	many	TRBJ2-3	CSARDSGGTDTQYF	TGCAGTGCTAGAGATTCGGGTGGCACAGATACGCAGTATTTT
TRBV4-3	.	.	TRBJ2-7	CASSQGPESGWDEQYF	TGCGCCAGCAGCCAAGGGCCCGAATCTGGTTGGGACGAGCAGTACTTC
TRBV6-5	TRBD2	.	TRBJ2-1	CASSSRGLADEQFF	TGTGCCAGCAGTTCCCGGGGACTAGCCGATGAGCAGTTCTTC
TRBV15	TRBD1	few	TRBJ1-2	CATSREKTGDGYTF	TGTGCCACCAGCAGAGAGAAAACAGGGGATGGCTACACCTTC
TRBV20-1	TRBD2	few	TRBJ2-5	CSAEETSGGPGETQYF	TGCAGTGCCGAGGAGACTAGCGGGGGGCCCGGGGAGACCCAGTACTTC
TRBV7-9	.	.	TRBJ2-7	CASSFGGTAIEQYF	TGTGCCAGCAGCTTTGGGGGGACAGCGATCGAGCAGTACTTC
TRBV20-1	.	.	TRBJ1-5	CSARDQGRNQPQHF	TGCAGTGCTAGGGACCAGGGGCGGAATCAGCCCCAGCATTTT
TRBV6-2/TRBV6-3	.	many	TRBJ2-4	CASSYLDNIQYF	TGTGCCAGCAGTTATTTGGATAACATTCAGTACTTC
TRBV20-1	.	.	TRBJ2-7	CSATHTRGVSYEQYF	TGCAGTGCTACCCACACCAGGGGTGTCTCCTACGAGCAGTACTTC
TRBV24-1	.	.	TRBJ2-1	CATSGMVPYNEQFF	TGTGCCACCAGTGGAATGGTTCCCTACAATGAGCAGTTCTTC
TRBV5-1	.	few	TRBJ2-3	CASSLEGREDTDTQYF	TGCGCCAGCAGCTTGGAGGGCAGGGAAGACACAGATACGCAGTATTTT
TRBV11-2	TRBD2	.	TRBJ2-2	CASRAQPGLAINTGELFF	TGTGCCAGCAGAGCCCAACCGGGACTAGCCATTAACACCGGGGAGCTGTTTTTT
TRBV5-1	TRBD1	.	TRBJ1-6	CASSLGQGISPLHF	TGCGCCAGCAGCTTAGGACAGGGGATTTCACCCCTCCACTTT
TRBV5-6	.	few	TRBJ1-2	CASSPGNQGMVYGYTF	TGTGCCAGCAGCCCGGGGAATCAGGGAATGGTCTATGGCTACACCTTC
TRBV5-1	.	once	TRBJ1-1	CASSLVAGMNTEAFF	TGCGCCAGCAGCTTGGTAGCAGGGATGAACACTGAAGCTTTCTTT
TRBV5-6	.	.	TRBJ2-3	CASSLGRAQYF	TGTGCCAGCAGCTTGGGGCGGGCGCAGTATTTT